Shown below are 5 T cell receptor beta chains from a single sample sequenced in a study of PD-1 blockade in classical Hodgkin lymphoma. Time point here: cycle 4 day 1 (C4D1), after less than 7 weeks of nivolumab. All the patients suffered relapse after autologous stem cell transplantation, and brentuximab vedotin exposure differed. Isolation of CD4+ T cells from thawed PBMCs was performed by magnetic negative selection. Some clones are missing from TCRdb's copy, which holds only in-frame ones; the method was immunoSEQ multiplex PCR. The repertoire holds 10,000 to 13,000 clones, roughly 72% seen once, with about 3.5% in the top ten. This sample comprised CD4+ T cells from blood, obtained before the fourth cycle of nivolumab. The receptors were sampled from a human donor with classical Hodgkin lymphoma.

This clone was seen more than once but under ten times. V usage is TRBV19 and J usage is TRBJ1-5; 7 nucleotides match TRBD1. The length of the CDR3 is 15 residues. In germline, CDR1 is LNHDA, CDR2 SQIVND (reference sequence). The V segment lost 7 bases and the J segment 3 bases; nucleotides outside the gene matches: 9. CDR3 amino acids: CASNTQGGPNQPQHF. The CDR3 nucleotides read TGTGCCAGTAACACCCAGGGGGGCCCCAATCAGCCCCAGCATTTT.

In its sample, this clone was seen once. The gene calls are TRBV28 and TRBJ1-2, with D tentatively TRBD1 (5 bases). Germline CDR1 MDHEN, CDR2 SYDVKM. This CDR3 contains 15 residues. Trimming took off 1 base at V and 4 bases at J, with 13 bases between the two ends. The CDR3 sequence: CASSLSLGHGYGYTF. The CDR3 DNA is TGTGCCAGCAGTTTATCGCTGGGGCACGGCTATGGCTACACCTTC.

Concerning this clone itself: The junction differs from germline at one of its ends, possibly a read error. V usage is TRBV6-1 and J usage is TRBJ1-1; possible D gene TRBD1, 5 bases. Germline-derived CDR1 and CDR2 are MNHNS and SASEGT. There are 15 residues in the CDR3. Here the CDR3 reads CASREGTAGNTEAFF. The CDR3 DNA is TGTGCCAGCAGAGAAGGGACCGCAGGGAACACTGAAGCTTTCTTT.

The chain recombines TRBV18 with TRBJ2-5, with a possible D match to TRBD1 (5 bases). CDR1 is KGHSH, CDR2 LQKENI, per germline. CDR3 size: 12 residues. The V gene lost 2 bases and the J gene lost 7 bases, with 8 bases spanning the gap. The CDR3 region is CASSPGQGTQYF. Here the CDR3 DNA reads TGTGCCAGCTCACCAGGGCAGGGGACCCAGTACTTC. The variable domain in full, with the rest retrieved from reference TRBV18 and TRBJ2-5, is NAGVMQNPRHLVRRRGQEARLRCSPMKGHSHVYWYRQLPEEGLKFMVYLQKENIIDESGMPKERFSAEFPKEGPSILRIQQVVRGDSAAYFCASSPGQGTQYFGPGTRLLVL.

This clone was found a few times. This chain uses TRBV6-1 with TRBJ2-7; 11 nucleotides match TRBD1. Germline CDR1 is MNHNS and CDR2 is SASEGT. The CDR3 runs to 17 residues. The J segment lost 0 bases and the V segment lost 4 bases, leaving 8 bases of the junction unmatched. CDR3 bases: TGTGCCAGCAGTGTTAGGTTGGGGACAGGGGGCTCCTACGAGCAGTACTTC. Protein product: CASSVRLGTGGSYEQYF.